This T cell receptor (beta chain) derives from a study of lymphopenia after photon versus proton radiotherapy. Points from the study as a whole: Oligoclonal CD8+ Temra expansion after nadir drove photon patients' diversity drop. Post-nadir TCR diversity decline inversely tracked overall survival among those who died.

This clone was seen only once. No antigen is known for it. TCRdb's table, derived via immunoSEQ multiplex PCR, lists solely in-frame clones and lacks some. The data show about 70,000 clones, 85% to 95% seen once. Germline-derived CDR1 and CDR2 are DFQATT and SNEGSKA (reference sequence). Trimming left V 7 bases short and J 1 base short, with 7 bases between. CDR3 length: 11 amino acids. The source is a woman between 35 and 50 years old with cholangiocarcinoma. This chain connects TRBV20-1 to TRBJ1-1; D ambiguous. The source material was peripheral blood, sampled from a patient treated with photon-based radiotherapy. The CDR3 nucleotides are TGCAGTGTCCCGGGGAACACTGAAGCTTTCTTT. Its protein product is CSVPGNTEAFF.